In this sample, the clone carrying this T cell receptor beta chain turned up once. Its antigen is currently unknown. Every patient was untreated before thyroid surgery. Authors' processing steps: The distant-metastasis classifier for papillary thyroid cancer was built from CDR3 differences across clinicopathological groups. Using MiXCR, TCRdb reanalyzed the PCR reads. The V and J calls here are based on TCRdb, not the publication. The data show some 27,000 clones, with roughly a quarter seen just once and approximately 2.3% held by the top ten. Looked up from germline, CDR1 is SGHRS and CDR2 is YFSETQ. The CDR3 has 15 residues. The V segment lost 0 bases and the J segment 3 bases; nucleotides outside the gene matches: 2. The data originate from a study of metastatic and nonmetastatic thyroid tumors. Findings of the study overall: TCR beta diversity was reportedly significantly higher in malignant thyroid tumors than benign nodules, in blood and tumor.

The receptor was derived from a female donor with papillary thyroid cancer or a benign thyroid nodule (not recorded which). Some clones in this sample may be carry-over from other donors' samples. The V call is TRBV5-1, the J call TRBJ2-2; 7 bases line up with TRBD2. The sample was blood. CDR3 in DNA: TGCGCCAGCAGCTTGGACCTAGCGGACACCGGGGAGCTGTTTTTT. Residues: CASSLDLADTGELFF.